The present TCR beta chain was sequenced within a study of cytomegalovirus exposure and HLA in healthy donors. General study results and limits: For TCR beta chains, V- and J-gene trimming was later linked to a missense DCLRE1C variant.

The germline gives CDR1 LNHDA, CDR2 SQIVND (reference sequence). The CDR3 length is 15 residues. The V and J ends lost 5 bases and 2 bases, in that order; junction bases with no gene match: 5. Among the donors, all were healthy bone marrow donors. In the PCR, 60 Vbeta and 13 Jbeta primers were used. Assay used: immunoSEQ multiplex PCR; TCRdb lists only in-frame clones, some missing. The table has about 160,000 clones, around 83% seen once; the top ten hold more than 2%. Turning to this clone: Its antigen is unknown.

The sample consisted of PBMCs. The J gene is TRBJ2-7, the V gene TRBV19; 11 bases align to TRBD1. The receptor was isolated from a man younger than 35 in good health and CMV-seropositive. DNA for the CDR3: TGTGCCAGTAGTGACCCGGGACAGGGGGCCTACGAGCAGTACTTC. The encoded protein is CASSDPGQGAYEQYF.